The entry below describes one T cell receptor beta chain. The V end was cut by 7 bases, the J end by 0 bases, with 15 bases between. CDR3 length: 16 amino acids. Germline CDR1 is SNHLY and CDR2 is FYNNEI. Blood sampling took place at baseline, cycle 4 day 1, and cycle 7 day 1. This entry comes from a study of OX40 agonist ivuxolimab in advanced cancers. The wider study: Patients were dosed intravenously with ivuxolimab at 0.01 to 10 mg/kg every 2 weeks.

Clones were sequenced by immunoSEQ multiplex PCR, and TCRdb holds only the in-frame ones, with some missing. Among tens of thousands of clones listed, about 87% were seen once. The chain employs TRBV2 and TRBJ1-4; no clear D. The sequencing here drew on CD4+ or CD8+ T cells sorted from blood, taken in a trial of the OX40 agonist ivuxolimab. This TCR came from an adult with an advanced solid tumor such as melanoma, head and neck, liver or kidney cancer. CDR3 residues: CASTRNSVATNEKLFF. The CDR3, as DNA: TGTGCCAGCACCCGAAATTCGGTTGCAACTAATGAAAAACTGTTTTTT. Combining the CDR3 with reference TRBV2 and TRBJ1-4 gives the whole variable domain EPEVTQTPSHQVTQMGQEVILRCVPISNHLYFYWYRQILGQKVEFLVSFYNNEISEKSEIFDDQFSVERPDGSNFTLKIRSTKLEDSAMYFCASTRNSVATNEKLFFGSGTQLSVL.